This TCR beta chain was documented in a study of T-cell memory formation after mild COVID-19. TCRdb analysed the 5' RACE reads with MiXCR anew, one entry per CDR3 protein. The sample lists approximately 400,000 distinct CDR3 sequences, roughly 18% occurring once. This clonotype was recorded a few times. The sequence came from a man between 18 and 29 years old who had mild COVID-19 (a few samples of this study predate the infection). Cell type and time point are not known. Sequenced input: PBMCs or a T cell subset sorted from them (not recorded which).

In nucleotides, the CDR3 is TGTGCCAGCAGCTTAGCGCGTGGGGGGGGCCGTACGCAGTATTTT. This gives the protein CASSLARGGGRTQYF. V gene TRBV7-2 combines with J gene TRBJ2-3; D may be TRBD2 (7 bases). The CDR3 spans 15 residues. V was trimmed by 0 bases and J by 8 bases, leaving 15 bases between them. The germline CDR1 and CDR2 sequences are SGHTA and FQGNSA.